The following is a TCR beta chain sequence with its context. In germline, CDR1 is MNHEY, CDR2 SMNVEV (reference sequence). V lost 3 bases and J lost 0, with 8 bases in between. CDR3 length: 14 residues. This entry belongs to a study of T cell changes during pregnancy in multiple sclerosis. Sequencing used immunoSEQ multiplex PCR; TCRdb keeps in-frame clones, though not all of them. The sample includes 50,000 to 60,000 clones, about 91% seen only once; the top ten take 3% to 4%. The TCR originated in a female donor in good health, enrolled as a control in a pregnancy study. This specimen consisted of peripheral blood, obtained after pregnancy. The chain has TRBV27 and TRBJ1-1; D call uncertain. The CDR3 DNA sequence: TGTGCCAGCAGTTTCCCAGGCATGAACACTGAAGCTTTCTTT. As protein: CASSFPGMNTEAFF.